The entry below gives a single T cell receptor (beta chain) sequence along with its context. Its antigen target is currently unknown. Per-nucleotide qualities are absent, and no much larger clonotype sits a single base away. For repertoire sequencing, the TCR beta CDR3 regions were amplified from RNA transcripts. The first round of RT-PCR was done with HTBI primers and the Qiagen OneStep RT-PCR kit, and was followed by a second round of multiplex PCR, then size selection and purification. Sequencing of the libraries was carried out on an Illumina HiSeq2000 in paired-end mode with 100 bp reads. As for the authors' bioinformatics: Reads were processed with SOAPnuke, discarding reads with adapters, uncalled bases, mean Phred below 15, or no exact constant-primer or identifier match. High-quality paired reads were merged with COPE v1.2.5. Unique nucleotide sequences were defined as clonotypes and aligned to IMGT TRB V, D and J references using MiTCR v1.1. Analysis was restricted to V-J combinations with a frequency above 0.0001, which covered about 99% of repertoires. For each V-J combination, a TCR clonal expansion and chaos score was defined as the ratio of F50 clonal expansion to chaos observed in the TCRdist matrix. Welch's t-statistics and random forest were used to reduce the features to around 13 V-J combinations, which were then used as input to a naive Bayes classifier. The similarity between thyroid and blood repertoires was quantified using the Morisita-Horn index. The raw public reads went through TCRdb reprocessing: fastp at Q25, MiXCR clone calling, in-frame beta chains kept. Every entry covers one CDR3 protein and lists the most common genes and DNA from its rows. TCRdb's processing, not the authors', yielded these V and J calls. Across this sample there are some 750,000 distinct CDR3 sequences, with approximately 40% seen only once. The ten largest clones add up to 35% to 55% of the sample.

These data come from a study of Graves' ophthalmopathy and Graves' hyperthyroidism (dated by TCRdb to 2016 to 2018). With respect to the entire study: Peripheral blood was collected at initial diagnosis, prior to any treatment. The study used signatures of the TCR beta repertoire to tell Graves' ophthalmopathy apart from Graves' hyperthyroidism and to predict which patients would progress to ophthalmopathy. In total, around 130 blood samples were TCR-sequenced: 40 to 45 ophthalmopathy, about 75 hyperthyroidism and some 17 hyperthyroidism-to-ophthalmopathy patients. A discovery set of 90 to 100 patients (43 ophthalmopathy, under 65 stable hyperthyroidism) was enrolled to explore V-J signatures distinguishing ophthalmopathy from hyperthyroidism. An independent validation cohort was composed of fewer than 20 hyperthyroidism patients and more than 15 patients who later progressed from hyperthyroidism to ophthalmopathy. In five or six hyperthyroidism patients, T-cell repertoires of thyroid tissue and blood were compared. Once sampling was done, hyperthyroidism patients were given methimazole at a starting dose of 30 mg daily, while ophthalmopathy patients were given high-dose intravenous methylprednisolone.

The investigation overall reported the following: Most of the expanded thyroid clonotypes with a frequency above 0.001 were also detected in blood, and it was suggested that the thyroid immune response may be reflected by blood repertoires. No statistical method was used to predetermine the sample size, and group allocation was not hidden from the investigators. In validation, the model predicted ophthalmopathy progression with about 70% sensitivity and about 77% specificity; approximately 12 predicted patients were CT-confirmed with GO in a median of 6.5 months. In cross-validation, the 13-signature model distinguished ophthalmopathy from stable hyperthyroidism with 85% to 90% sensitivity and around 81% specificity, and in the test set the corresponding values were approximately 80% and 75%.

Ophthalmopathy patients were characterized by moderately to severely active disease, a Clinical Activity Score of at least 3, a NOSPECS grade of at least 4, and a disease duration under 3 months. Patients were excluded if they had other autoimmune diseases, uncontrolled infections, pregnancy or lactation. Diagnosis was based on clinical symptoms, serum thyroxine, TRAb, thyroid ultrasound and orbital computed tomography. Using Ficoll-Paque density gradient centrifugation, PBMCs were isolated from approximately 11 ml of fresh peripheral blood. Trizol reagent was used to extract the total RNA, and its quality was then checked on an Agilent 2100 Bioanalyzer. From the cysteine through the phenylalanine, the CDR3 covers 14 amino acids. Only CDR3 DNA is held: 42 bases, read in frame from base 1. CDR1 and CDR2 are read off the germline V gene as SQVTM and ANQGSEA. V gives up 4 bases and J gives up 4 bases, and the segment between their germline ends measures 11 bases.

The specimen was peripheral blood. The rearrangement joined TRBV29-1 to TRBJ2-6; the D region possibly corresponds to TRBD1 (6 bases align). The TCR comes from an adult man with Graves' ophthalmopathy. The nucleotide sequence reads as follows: TGCAGCGTTGCGGCAGGGGCGGGGGCCAACGTCCTGACTTTC. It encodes CSVAAGAGANVLTF.